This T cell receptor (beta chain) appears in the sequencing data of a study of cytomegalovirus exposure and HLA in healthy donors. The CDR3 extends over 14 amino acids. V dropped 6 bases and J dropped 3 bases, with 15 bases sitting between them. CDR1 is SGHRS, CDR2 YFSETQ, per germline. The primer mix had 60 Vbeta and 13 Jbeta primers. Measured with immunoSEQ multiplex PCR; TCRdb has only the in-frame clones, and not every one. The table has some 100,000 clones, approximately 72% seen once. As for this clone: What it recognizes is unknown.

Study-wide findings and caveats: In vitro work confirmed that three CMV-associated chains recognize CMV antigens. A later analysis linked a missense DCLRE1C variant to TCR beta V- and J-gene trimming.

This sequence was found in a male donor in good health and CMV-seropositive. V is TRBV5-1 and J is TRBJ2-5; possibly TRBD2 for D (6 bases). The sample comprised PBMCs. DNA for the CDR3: TGCGCCAGCAAGTTAACGGAGGGGAAAGAGACCCAGTACTTC. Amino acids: CASKLTEGKETQYF.